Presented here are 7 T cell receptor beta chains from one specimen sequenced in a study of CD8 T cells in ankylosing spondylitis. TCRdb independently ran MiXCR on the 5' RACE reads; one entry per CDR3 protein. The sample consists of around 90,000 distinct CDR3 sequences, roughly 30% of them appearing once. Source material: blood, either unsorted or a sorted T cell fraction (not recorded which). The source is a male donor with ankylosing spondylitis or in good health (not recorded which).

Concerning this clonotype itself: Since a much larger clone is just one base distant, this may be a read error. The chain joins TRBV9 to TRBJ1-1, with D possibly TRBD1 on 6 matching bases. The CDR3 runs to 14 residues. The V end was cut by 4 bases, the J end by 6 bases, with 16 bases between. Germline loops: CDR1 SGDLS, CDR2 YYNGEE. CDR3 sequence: CASSQTLGGAEAFF. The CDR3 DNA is TGTGCCAGCAGCCAAACATTGGGGGGCGCTGAAGCTTTCTTT.

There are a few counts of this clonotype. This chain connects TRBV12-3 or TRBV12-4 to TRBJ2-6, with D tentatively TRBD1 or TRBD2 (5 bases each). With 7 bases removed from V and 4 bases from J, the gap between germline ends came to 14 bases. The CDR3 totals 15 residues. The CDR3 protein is CASTGDARGANVLTF. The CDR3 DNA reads TGTGCCAGCACCGGGGACGCCAGGGGGGCCAACGTCCTGACTTTC.

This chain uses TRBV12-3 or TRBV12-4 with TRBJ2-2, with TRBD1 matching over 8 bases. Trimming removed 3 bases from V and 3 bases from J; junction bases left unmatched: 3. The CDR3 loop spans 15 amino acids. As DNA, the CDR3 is TGTGCCAGCAGTTTTGGACAGGGTGACACCGGGGAGCTGTTTTTT. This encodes CASSFGQGDTGELFF.

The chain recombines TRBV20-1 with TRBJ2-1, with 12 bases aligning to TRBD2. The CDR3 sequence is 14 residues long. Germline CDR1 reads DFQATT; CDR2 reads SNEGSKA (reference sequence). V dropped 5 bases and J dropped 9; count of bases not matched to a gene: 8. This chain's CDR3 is CSARTSGIFVEQFF. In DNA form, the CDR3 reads TGCAGTGCTCGGACTAGCGGGATATTCGTTGAGCAGTTCTTC.

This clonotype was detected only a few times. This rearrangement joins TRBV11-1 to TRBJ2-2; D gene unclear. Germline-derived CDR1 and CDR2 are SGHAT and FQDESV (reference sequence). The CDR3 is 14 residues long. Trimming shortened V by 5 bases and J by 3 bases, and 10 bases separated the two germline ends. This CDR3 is CASSPSYDTGELFF. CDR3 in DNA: TGTGCCAGCAGCCCCTCCTACGACACCGGGGAGCTGTTTTTT.

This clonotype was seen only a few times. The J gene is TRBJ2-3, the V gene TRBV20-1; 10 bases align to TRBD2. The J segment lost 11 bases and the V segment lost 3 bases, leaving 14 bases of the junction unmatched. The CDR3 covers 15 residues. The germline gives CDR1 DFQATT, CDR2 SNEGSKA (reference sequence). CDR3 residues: CSARSPSGGHGGQYF. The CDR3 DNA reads TGCAGTGCTAGGTCCCCTAGCGGGGGCCATGGGGGGCAGTATTTT.

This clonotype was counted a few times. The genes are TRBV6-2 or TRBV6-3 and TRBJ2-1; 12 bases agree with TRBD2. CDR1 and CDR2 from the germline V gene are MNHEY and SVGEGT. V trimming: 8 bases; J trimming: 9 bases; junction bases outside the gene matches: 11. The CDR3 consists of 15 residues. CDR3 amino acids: CASGGLTSGGTEQFF. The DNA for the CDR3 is TGTGCCAGCGGAGGGTTGACTAGCGGGGGTACTGAGCAGTTCTTC.